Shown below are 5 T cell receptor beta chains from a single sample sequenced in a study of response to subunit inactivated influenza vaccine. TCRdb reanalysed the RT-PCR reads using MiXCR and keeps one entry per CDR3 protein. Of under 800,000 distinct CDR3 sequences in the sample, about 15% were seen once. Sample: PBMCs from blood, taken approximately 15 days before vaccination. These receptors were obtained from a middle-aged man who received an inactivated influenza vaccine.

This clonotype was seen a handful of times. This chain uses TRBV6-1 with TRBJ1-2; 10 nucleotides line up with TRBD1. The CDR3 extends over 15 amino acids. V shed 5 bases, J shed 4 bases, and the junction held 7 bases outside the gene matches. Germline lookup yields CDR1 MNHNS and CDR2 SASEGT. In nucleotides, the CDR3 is TGTGCCAGCAGTAAGACCGGGACAGGGGCCTATGGCTACACCTTC. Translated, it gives CASSKTGTGAYGYTF.

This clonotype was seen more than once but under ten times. The DNA for the CDR3 is TGTGCCAGCAGCCAAGGGGGGGGGCGCGAAGATACGCAGTATTTT. Its translation is CASSQGGGREDTQYF. The chain employs TRBV3-1 and TRBJ2-3; the D gene is possibly TRBD2 (7 bases). V was clipped by 1 base and J by 5 bases, with 13 bases between them. CDR1 and CDR2 from the germline V gene are LGHDT and YNNKEL (reference sequence). The CDR3 contains 15 residues.

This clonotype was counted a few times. CDR3 in amino acids: CASSHRDASLGGSPLHF. The DNA for the CDR3 is TGTGCCAGCAGTCACCGGGACGCAAGCCTAGGGGGTTCACCCCTCCACTTT. V usage is TRBV27 and J usage is TRBJ1-6, with D perhaps TRBD1 (6 bases). Germline CDR1 and CDR2: MNHEY and SMNVEV (reference sequence). Deletions cut 5 bases from V and 9 bases from J, with 23 bases between. The CDR3 runs 17 residues.

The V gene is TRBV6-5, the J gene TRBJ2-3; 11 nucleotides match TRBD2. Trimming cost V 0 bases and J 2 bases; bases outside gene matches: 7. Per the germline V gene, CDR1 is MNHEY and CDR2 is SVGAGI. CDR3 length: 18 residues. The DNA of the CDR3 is TGTGCCAGCAGTTACTCGTCTAGCGGGGGGTTTTCCACAGATACGCAGTATTTT. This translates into CASSYSSSGGFSTDTQYF.

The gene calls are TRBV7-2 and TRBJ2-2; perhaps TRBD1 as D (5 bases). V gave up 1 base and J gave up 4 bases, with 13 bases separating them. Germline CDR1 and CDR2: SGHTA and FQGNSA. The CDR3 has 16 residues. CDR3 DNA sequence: TGTGCCAGCAGCTTAGTAGGTCGACAGCTCACCGGGGAGCTGTTTTTT. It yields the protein CASSLVGRQLTGELFF.